This TCR beta chain was recorded in a study of shared clonotypes between healthy human individuals. TCRdb's copy holds only in-frame clones and misses some; the assay was immunoSEQ multiplex PCR. Of about 1 million clones listed, about 70% are singletons. This CDR3 spans 16 amino acids. The germline V gene has CDR1 SNHLY and CDR2 FYNNEI. Trimming left V 5 bases short and J 4 bases short, with 19 bases between. The gene calls are TRBV2 and TRBJ2-3; D is perhaps TRBD1 or TRBD2 (7 bases each). The sequenced sample was memory CD4+ T cells sorted from blood. Subset here: CD45RA-negative fraction. This clonotype was obtained from a man younger than 35 in good health. In DNA, the CDR3 is TGTGCCAGCAGTCTCTTGACAGGGAGGGCGGCAGATACGCAGTATTTT. Amino acid sequence: CASSLLTGRAADTQYF.